The 4 T cell receptor beta chains presented below share a single source sample, sequenced in a study of glioma-infiltrating T cells. Amplification of TCR alpha and beta CDR3 regions from RNA used iRepertoire nested multiplex PCR. TCRdb passed the multiplex PCR reads through MiXCR, listing each CDR3 protein once. The sample has roughly 130,000 distinct CDR3 sequences, about 22% seen once. The material sequenced was glioma tissue, nonneoplastic brain tissue, or PBMCs (not recorded which). All receptors come from a human donor with low-grade glioma or glioblastoma, undergoing nonglioma brain surgery, or in good health (not recorded which).

This clonotype was seen repeatedly, ten times or more. This sequence joins TRBV7-9 and TRBJ2-5, with TRBD1 as a possible D gene (5 bases). V gave up 0 bases and J gave up 4 bases, with 15 bases separating them. This CDR3 contains 16 residues. The germline V gene has CDR1 SEHNR and CDR2 FQNEAQ (reference sequence). The CDR3, as DNA: TGTGCCAGCAGCTTAGCCTCCGTAGGGGAACGAGAGACCCAGTACTTC. Protein product: CASSLASVGERETQYF.

This clonotype was detected ten times or more. The chain uses TRBV27 and TRBJ1-2; D may be TRBD1 (5 bases). This CDR3 contains 14 residues. The V and J ends lost 3 bases and 3 bases respectively, with 11 bases between them. Germline lookup yields CDR1 MNHEY and CDR2 SMNVEV (reference sequence). CDR3 residues: CASSFSGDHYGYTF. The DNA for the CDR3 is TGTGCCAGCAGTTTTTCGGGGGATCACTATGGCTACACCTTC.

In its sample, this clonotype ranks as medium-sized. The gene calls are TRBV7-9 and TRBJ1-5, with D unresolved. Trimming cost V 0 bases and J 9 bases, with 6 bases left between them. CDR1 is SEHNR and CDR2 is FQNEAQ in the germline V gene (reference sequence). CDR3 length: 12 amino acids. The CDR3 bases are TGTGCCAGCAGCTTAGCGGGCAGGCCCCAGCATTTT. This encodes CASSLAGRPQHF.

This clonotype occurred a few times. The rearrangement uses TRBV4-1 and TRBJ2-1; 7 bases agree with TRBD1. The germline V gene has CDR1 MGHRA and CDR2 YSYEKL. The V segment lost 2 bases and the J segment 0 bases; nucleotides outside the gene matches: 16. This CDR3 spans 20 amino acids. The CDR3 DNA reads as TGCGCCAGCAGCCAACATTATAACCCCGGGACAGCAGGCTCCTACAATGAGCAGTTCTTC. Encoded protein: CASSQHYNPGTAGSYNEQFF.